The present T cell receptor beta chain was sequenced within a study of cytomegalovirus exposure and HLA in healthy donors. Study conclusions and caveats: Exclusion as indistinguishable affected some V segments, including TRBV6-2 and TRBV6-3. The majority of TCR sequences were rare, yet some public TCRs appeared in many donors.

A word on this clone: Its antigen is unknown.

The PCR employed 60 Vbeta primers together with 13 Jbeta primers. Measured with immunoSEQ multiplex PCR; TCRdb has only the in-frame clones, and not every one. The sample contains 150,000 to 200,000 clones, around 81% of which appear only once. Germline CDR1 reads SGHDT; CDR2 reads YYEEEE. V shed 2 bases and J 1 base; nucleotides not matched to a gene: 12. The CDR3 is 19 amino acids. The chain links TRBV5-6 to TRBJ2-3; TRBD2 matches 11 bases. Sequenced input: PBMCs. This clonotype was obtained from a woman under 40 in good health and CMV-seropositive. Written as DNA, the CDR3 is TGTGCCAGCAGCTTCACCGGGACTAGCGGTATCTTGGGCACAGATACGCAGTATTTT. It is translated as CASSFTGTSGILGTDTQYF.